What follows are 28 T cell receptor beta chains derived from one specimen sequenced in a study of T-cell reconstitution after alpha-beta-depleted transplantation in children (dated by TCRdb to about 2016). The library was obtained by PCR. Sequencing instrument: Illumina HiSeq 2500. TCR library preparation used molecular barcoding, with unique molecular identifiers applied to normalize quantification of the TCRbeta repertoire. The public reads were quality trimmed at Q25 with fastp and then assembled into clones with MiXCR by TCRdb, keeping productive beta chains. For every CDR3 protein sequence, its rows merge into one entry that carries the most common genes and DNA. For this sample there are under 300,000 distinct CDR3 sequences; around 10% appear just once. The ten largest clones take up about a quarter of the sample. Explained via the paper, the treatment or condition label denotes: allogeneic hematopoietic cell transplantation with graft depleted of TCRalphabeta T cells and CD19 B cells.

The sample consisted of peripheral blood, taken 180 days after TCRalphabeta/CD19-depleted stem cell transplant. The source is a male patient between 2 and 10 years old who had a stem cell transplant for chronic granulomatous disease, so the T cells may come from the graft donor.

At least ten counts were recorded for this clonotype. The chain employs TRBV12-3 or TRBV12-4 and TRBJ2-5; 8 bases map to TRBD2. V gave up 6 bases and J gave up 4 bases; unmatched junction bases: 13. This CDR3 region has 16 residues. The CDR3 DNA follows: TGTGCCAGCAGCAGTCGGGGGGGCAAAGTCCGAGAGACCCAGTACTTC. Protein: CASSSRGGKVRETQYF.

This clonotype has at least ten counts. The chain couples TRBV19 to TRBJ1-1, with 9 bases identical to TRBD1. Germline CDR1 is LNHDA and CDR2 is SQIVND (reference sequence). This CDR3 has 14 residues. V lost 10 bases to trimming and J lost 2 bases; unmatched junction nucleotides: 8. The CDR3: CATAKGQGNTEAFF. CDR3 nucleotide sequence: TGTGCCACGGCCAAGGGACAGGGAAACACTGAAGCTTTCTTT. The full variable domain, rest sourced from reference TRBV19 and TRBJ1-1, is DGGITQSPKYLFRKEGQNVTLSCEQNLNHDAMYWYRQDPGQGLRLIYYSQIVNDFQKGDIAEGYSVSREKKESFPLTVTSAQKNPTAFYLCATAKGQGNTEAFFGQGTRLTVV.

In this sample, this clonotype turned up many times. This sequence joins TRBV5-1 and TRBJ2-1; 11 positions agree with TRBD2. Trimming took 2 bases from V and 4 from J; bases not matched to a gene: 2. Per the germline V gene, CDR1 is SGHRS and CDR2 is YFSETQ. This CDR3 contains 15 residues. The CDR3 coding sequence is TGCGCCAGCAGCTTACTAGCGGGGGTATACAATGAGCAGTTCTTC. It translates to CASSLLAGVYNEQFF.

Many counts were recorded for this clonotype. The CDR3 region has the DNA TGTGCCAGCACCCAGCTCGGCAGAAACACTGAAGCTTTCTTT. Encoded protein: CASTQLGRNTEAFF. The gene calls are TRBV2 and TRBJ1-1, with D unclear. In germline, CDR1 is SNHLY, CDR2 FYNNEI. V lost 7 bases and J lost 2, with 14 bases in between. The CDR3 length is 14 residues.

Concerning this clonotype: This could be a read error, since a much larger clone is one nucleotide away. The chain links TRBV7-9 to TRBJ2-1; D is unclear. This CDR3 spans 14 amino acids. CDR1 and CDR2 from the germline V gene are SEHNR and FQNEAQ (reference sequence). The CDR3 DNA is TGTGTCAGCAGCTTAGTACTGGCCCGGAATGAGCAGTTCTTC. Translation gives CVSSLVLARNEQFF.

Ten or more counts support this clonotype. The rearrangement joins TRBV28 to TRBJ2-3, with 7 nucleotides matching TRBD1. V shed 6 bases and J 2 bases; nucleotides not matched to a gene: 8. Germline V lookup: CDR1 MDHEN, CDR2 SYDVKM. This CDR3 is 15 amino acids long. CDR3: CASRTGAIATDTQYF. The CDR3 DNA is TGTGCCAGCAGAACAGGGGCCATTGCCACAGATACGCAGTATTTT.

This clonotype was counted at least ten times. This rearrangement joins TRBV24-1 to TRBJ1-5; D is undetermined. The CDR3 has 12 residues. Germline values: CDR1 KGHDR, CDR2 SFDVKD. Trimming cost V 4 bases and J 5 bases, with 5 bases left between them. CDR3 nucleotide sequence: TGTGCCACCAGTGACCCCTATCAGCCCCAGCATTTT. It yields the protein CATSDPYQPQHF.

This clonotype has at least ten counts. The rearrangement joins TRBV6-1 to TRBJ2-5, with TRBD2 matching over 7 bases. From germline, CDR1 is MNHNS and CDR2 SASEGT. Germline trimming cut 4 bases from V and 9 bases from J; bases unmatched to any gene: 8. The CDR3 has 13 amino acids. For the CDR3, the DNA is TGTGCCAGCAGTGTGCGGCTAGCGGAGGCCCAGTACTTC. Translated, it gives CASSVRLAEAQYF.

This clonotype was picked up many times. The rearrangement joins TRBV25-1 to TRBJ2-1, with a tentative D call TRBD1 (5 bases). V lost 1 base to trimming and J lost 10 bases, with 14 bases between them. This CDR3 comprises 14 residues. In germline, CDR1 is MGHDK, CDR2 SYGVNS. In nucleotides, the CDR3 is TGTGCCAGCAGTGAATTCAGGGCTAATAAGGAGCAGTTCTTC. Its translation is CASSEFRANKEQFF. Full variable domain (rest looked up from reference TRBV25-1 and TRBJ2-1): EADIYQTPRYLVIGTGKKITLECSQTMGHDKMYWYQQDPGMELHLIHYSYGVNSTEKGDLSSESTVSRIRTEHFPLTLESARPSHTSQYLCASSEFRANKEQFFGPGTRLTVL.

Ten or more counts support this clonotype. The chain carries TRBV20-1 and TRBJ1-2; unclear D gene. From germline, CDR1 is DFQATT and CDR2 SNEGSKA (reference sequence). The CDR3 length is 16 residues. Deletions cut 0 bases from V and 3 bases from J, with 17 bases between. The CDR3 here is CSARDLRWAPDYGYTF. The CDR3 DNA is TGCAGTGCTAGAGATTTACGTTGGGCACCTGACTATGGCTACACCTTC.

This clonotype was recorded at least ten times. The V call is TRBV9, the J call TRBJ2-2; D is unresolved. Per germline, CDR1 SGDLS and CDR2 YYNGEE. V was clipped by 0 bases and J by 8 bases, with 11 bases between them. The CDR3 length is 14 residues. This CDR3 reads CASSVEVVWGELFF. The DNA for the CDR3 is TGTGCCAGCAGCGTAGAAGTGGTTTGGGGGGAGCTGTTTTTT.

This clonotype came up many times. The V and J genes are TRBV5-1 and TRBJ1-1; tentative D call: TRBD1 (5 bases). Germline assignment: CDR1 SGHRS and CDR2 YFSETQ. Trimming removed 4 bases from V and 0 bases from J, with 10 bases in between. The CDR3 length is 14 residues. The chain's CDR3 is CASSAGTVNTEAFF. As DNA, the CDR3 is TGCGCCAGCAGCGCCGGGACGGTGAACACTGAAGCTTTCTTT.

The table lists this clonotype with many counts. V and J are TRBV11-2 and TRBJ2-3, with 8 bases fitting TRBD1. V lost 5 bases and J lost 4; bases outside the gene matches: 8. The CDR3 totals 15 residues. The germline V gene has CDR1 SGHAT and CDR2 FQNNGV. The CDR3 DNA reads as TGTGCCAGCAGCAAAAGACAGGGGTACGCAGATACGCAGTATTTT. It codes for CASSKRQGYADTQYF.

A word on this clonotype: This clone may be a read error of a much larger clone one base away. This chain uses TRBV20-1 with TRBJ2-1; the match to TRBD2 covers 11 bases. The CDR3 covers 13 residues. The V gene's germline CDR1 is DFQATT and CDR2 SNEGSKA (reference sequence). The CDR3 sequence is CSARTSGVNEQSF. The DNA for the CDR3 is TGCAGTGCTAGGACTAGCGGGGTCAATGAGCAGTCCTTC.

The chain employs TRBV4-2 and TRBJ2-7; no reliable D call. CDR1 LGHNA and CDR2 YNFKEQ come from the germline V gene. The CDR3 contains 16 residues. Trimming cost V 4 bases and J 6 bases, with 22 bases left between them. The CDR3 spells CASSPRHCYNLGEQYF. The CDR3 DNA reads as TGTGCCAGCAGCCCGAGGCACTGCTACAACCTAGGCGAGCAGTACTTC.

This clonotype was counted at least ten times. This chain connects TRBV12-3 or TRBV12-4 to TRBJ2-5; 10 bases match TRBD2. The CDR3 is 14 residues long. Trimming at V came to 4 bases and at J to 2 bases, leaving 1 base not matched to a gene. The CDR3 sequence: CASSSSGGQETQYF. CDR3 sequence (DNA): TGTGCCAGCAGTTCTAGCGGGGGACAAGAGACCCAGTACTTC.

Remarks on this clonotype: The junction does not match germline at one end; this may be a read error. The rearrangement uses TRBV7-7 and TRBJ2-5; D possibly corresponds to TRBD1 (6 bases). Per the germline V gene, CDR1 is SSHAT and CDR2 is FNYEAQ (reference sequence). There are 13 residues in the CDR3. In DNA, the CDR3 is TGTACCAGCAGCTTGGGGGCCCAAGAGACCCAGTACTTC. It is translated as CTSSLGAQETQYF. The full variable domain, completed using reference TRBV7-7 and TRBJ2-5, is GAGVSQSPRYKVTKRGQDVTLRCDPISSHATLYWYQQALGQGPEFLTYFNYEAQPDKSGLPSDRFSAERPEGSISTLTIQRTEQRDSAMYRCTSSLGAQETQYFGPGTRLLVL.

This chain links TRBV5-4 with TRBJ2-7; D is undetermined. The V end was cut by 0 bases, the J end by 3 bases, with 10 bases between. The CDR3 has 14 amino acids. Per the germline V gene, CDR1 is SGHNT and CDR2 is YYREEE (reference sequence). The CDR3 nucleotides are TGTGCCAGCAGCTTGGATGTGGGTAGCTACGAGCAGTACTTC. Protein product: CASSLDVGSYEQYF.

This clonotype was seen repeatedly, ten times or more. The genes are TRBV20-1 and TRBJ2-1, with unresolved D. The CDR3 runs 14 residues. V was clipped by 5 bases and J by 4 bases, with 15 bases between them. Germline CDR1 and CDR2: DFQATT and SNEGSKA (reference sequence). The CDR3: CSALLRTKYNEQFF. CDR3 nucleotide sequence: TGCAGTGCTCTACTCCGCACTAAATACAATGAGCAGTTCTTC.

This clonotype was counted ten times or more. CDR3 sequence reads: CASSPETGARETQYF. CDR3 bases: TGTGCCAGCTCCCCTGAGACGGGCGCCCGAGAGACCCAGTACTTC. The chain couples TRBV2 to TRBJ2-5; D not certain. The CDR3 totals 15 residues. V was trimmed by 8 bases and J by 4 bases, leaving 20 bases between them. The germline gives CDR1 SNHLY, CDR2 FYNNEI.

Ten or more counts support this clonotype. Here the CDR3 DNA reads TGCAGTGTTGGGGCGGGAGTGGCAGATACGCAGTATTTT. As protein: CSVGAGVADTQYF. The chain is built from TRBV20-1 and TRBJ2-3; 7 nucleotides line up with TRBD2. This CDR3 comprises 13 residues. V lost 7 bases to trimming and J lost 4 bases; unmatched junction nucleotides: 8. The germline gives CDR1 DFQATT, CDR2 SNEGSKA (reference sequence).

Note on this clonotype: A much larger clone lies a single base off, so this may be a read error. The V call is TRBV7-9, the J call TRBJ1-5, with a possible D match to TRBD1 (6 bases). Trimming pared 7 bases from V and 3 bases from J, leaving 10 bases between. The CDR3 has 13 amino acids. CDR1 is SEHNR, CDR2 FQNEAQ, per germline (reference sequence). CDR3 sequence: CASNGQNNQPQHF. The CDR3 DNA is TGTGCCAGCAACGGACAGAACAATCAGCCCCAGCATTTT.

This clonotype was detected ten times or more. The chain is built from TRBV7-2 and TRBJ2-1, with a tentative D call TRBD2 (5 bases). Per germline, CDR1 SGHTA and CDR2 FQGNSA. Trimming removed 1 base from V and 0 bases from J, with 13 bases in between. This CDR3 spans 17 amino acids. CDR3 in DNA: TGTGCCAGCAGCTTAGTGCTTACTAGTTACTCCTACAATGAGCAGTTCTTC. It is translated as CASSLVLTSYSYNEQFF.

The chain couples TRBV14 to TRBJ2-5, with 10 bases that match TRBD2. J was trimmed by 0 bases and V by 5 bases; bases with no gene match: 6. This CDR3 comprises 16 residues. Germline-derived CDR1 and CDR2 are SGHDN and FVKESK. This CDR3 is CASSSSGSPYQETQYF. The CDR3 bases are TGTGCCAGCAGCTCTAGCGGGAGCCCCTACCAAGAGACCCAGTACTTC.

This clonotype was counted many times. The V call is TRBV7-6, the J call TRBJ1-4, with unresolved D. The germline V and J ends were trimmed by 5 bases and 3 bases, with 13 bases remaining between them. The CDR3 runs to 15 residues. The V gene's germline CDR1 is SGHVS and CDR2 FNYEAQ. CDR3 nucleotide sequence: TGTGCCAGCAGCCCAGCGGGGTTTTCTAATGAAAAACTGTTTTTT. Its protein is CASSPAGFSNEKLFF.

This chain joins TRBV19 and TRBJ2-1; 9 positions match TRBD1. The CDR3 is made up of 15 amino acids. Germline loops: CDR1 LNHDA, CDR2 SQIVND (reference sequence). The V segment lost 6 bases and the J segment 3 bases; nucleotides outside the gene matches: 6. CDR3 DNA: TGTGCCAGTAGAAGGGGACAGGGACACTACAATGAGCAGTTCTTC. Translated, it gives CASRRGQGHYNEQFF.

This clonotype was counted at least ten times. The V gene is TRBV6-2 or TRBV6-3, the J gene TRBJ2-7, with 14 positions matching TRBD2. CDR3 length equals 15 residues. V lost 5 bases and J lost 7; bases outside the gene matches: 7. The V gene's germline CDR1 is MNHEY and CDR2 SVGEGT. The CDR3 DNA follows: TGTGCCAGCAGTCACGGGACTAGCGGGAGTCGTGAGCAGTACTTC. Protein product: CASSHGTSGSREQYF.

This clonotype came up many times. V usage is TRBV7-9 and J usage is TRBJ1-6; D not resolved. Germline CDR1 and CDR2: SEHNR and FQNEAQ (reference sequence). The ends were cut back, 9 bases at V and 1 base at J, with 10 bases in the middle. This CDR3 comprises 14 residues. Here the CDR3 reads CASQWGSYNSPLHF. The CDR3 DNA reads TGTGCCAGTCAGTGGGGTTCCTATAATTCACCCCTCCACTTT. Looking up the rest from reference TRBV7-9 and TRBJ1-6 gives the full variable domain: DTGVSQNPRHKITKRGQNVTFRCDPISEHNRLYWYRQTLGQGPEFLTYFQNEAQLEKSRLLSDRFSAERPKGSFSTLEIQRTEQGDSAMYLCASQWGSYNSPLHFGNGTRLTVT.